This T cell receptor (beta chain) is from a study of identifying expanded T cells in peripheral blood. The CDR3 consists of 17 residues. CDR1 is GTSNPN, CDR2 SVGIG, per germline (reference sequence). The V segment lost 4 bases and the J segment 0 bases; nucleotides outside the gene matches: 9. Sequenced by immunoSEQ multiplex PCR; TCRdb stores in-frame clones only, minus some. The sample includes more than 45,000 clones, around 83% of them seen just once. The TCR originated in a person between 18 and 75 years old in good health. The sequencing sample was made of blood. This sequence joins TRBV30 and TRBJ2-3; 11 bases match TRBD1. DNA for the CDR3: TGTGCCTGGACCCCTCTCGGACAGGGGGCTAGCACAGATACGCAGTATTTT. Its translation is CAWTPLGQGASTDTQYF.